The rows below give T cell receptor beta chains drawn from one sample of a study of brain metastases from non-small cell lung cancer. Method: immunoSEQ multiplex PCR; TCRdb's copy keeps in-frame clones and lacks some. The sample records roughly 3,500 clones, roughly nine tenths being singletons. The sample taken for sequencing was primary lung tumor tissue. These receptors originate from a donor at least 40 years old with non-small cell lung cancer. CDR3s include the opening cysteine and the closing phenylalanine or tryptophan. The order of the fields is J gene, V gene, clone size, D gene, CDR3 DNA, CDR3 protein. D genes are given only for firm matches. Some rows mark clone size as missing; the rest say once, few, many or name a class of expanded clone.

j_call: TRBJ2-1
v_call: TRBV9
clone_size: -
d_call: TRBD1
cdr3_nt: TGTGCCAGCAGCCTCACGGACAGGGGGTCTGATGAGCAGTTCTTC
cdr3_aa: CASSLTDRGSDEQFF

j_call: TRBJ2-5
v_call: TRBV5-1
clone_size: -
d_call: TRBD2
cdr3_nt: TGCGCCAGCAGAGGGACTAGCGGGGAGGCAGAGACCCAGTACTTC
cdr3_aa: CASRGTSGEAETQYF

j_call: TRBJ1-1
v_call: TRBV10-3
clone_size: -
d_call: -
cdr3_nt: TGTGCCATCAGTGAGTCAGGCGGTCCCGTCACTGAAGCTTTCTTT
cdr3_aa: CAISESGGPVTEAFF

j_call: TRBJ1-4
v_call: TRBV18
clone_size: -
d_call: -
cdr3_nt: TGTGCCGCAAAGCCTGGCCAGGGAGAAAATGAAAAACTGTTTTTT
cdr3_aa: CAAKPGQGENEKLFF

j_call: TRBJ1-1
v_call: TRBV12-3/TRBV12-4
clone_size: -
d_call: -
cdr3_nt: TGTGCCAGCACCAGGCTCATGAACACTGAAGCTTTCTTT
cdr3_aa: CASTRLMNTEAFF

j_call: TRBJ1-2
v_call: TRBV3-1/TRBV3-2
clone_size: -
d_call: -
cdr3_nt: TGTGCCAGCAGCCCGGAGGGCTTGAAGAACACCTTC
cdr3_aa: CASSPEGLKNTF

j_call: TRBJ1-3
v_call: TRBV18
clone_size: -
d_call: TRBD1
cdr3_nt: TGTGCCAGCTCACCCTTACAATTTGGACAGGTTACAAACACCATATATTTT
cdr3_aa: CASSPLQFGQVTNTIYF

j_call: TRBJ1-1
v_call: TRBV7-2
clone_size: -
d_call: -
cdr3_nt: TGTGCCAGCAGCTGGGGGGCAATCGGCACTGAAGCTTTCTTT
cdr3_aa: CASSWGAIGTEAFF

j_call: TRBJ1-2
v_call: TRBV5-1
clone_size: once
d_call: -
cdr3_nt: TGCGCCAGCAGCTTGGTTCGTCCCCAGGGGTCTGGTTACACCTTC
cdr3_aa: CASSLVRPQGSGYTF

j_call: TRBJ2-3
v_call: TRBV30
clone_size: -
d_call: -
cdr3_nt: TGTGCCTGGAATGGTCGCTTTTTAACTAGTGATAGGCAGTATTTT
cdr3_aa: CAWNGRFLTSDRQYF

j_call: TRBJ2-5
v_call: TRBV5-1
clone_size: -
d_call: TRBD2
cdr3_nt: TGCGCCAGCAGCTTACTAGCGATGTCTTCAGAGACCCAGTACTTC
cdr3_aa: CASSLLAMSSETQYF

j_call: TRBJ1-1
v_call: TRBV2
clone_size: -
d_call: -
cdr3_nt: TGTGCCACCAAGGGGGATCAGGCCACTAAAGCTTTCTTT
cdr3_aa: CATKGDQATKAFF

j_call: TRBJ2-1
v_call: TRBV19
clone_size: -
d_call: TRBD1
cdr3_nt: TGTGCCAGCTGGGGACAGGCCAACAATGAGCAGTTCTTC
cdr3_aa: CASWGQANNEQFF

j_call: TRBJ1-1
v_call: TRBV6-6
clone_size: -
d_call: TRBD1
cdr3_nt: TGTGCCAGCAGCCGGGGACAGGGGAGGACTGAAGCTTTCTTT
cdr3_aa: CASSRGQGRTEAFF

j_call: TRBJ2-3
v_call: TRBV10-2
clone_size: -
d_call: -
cdr3_nt: TGCGCCAGCTCTGGGAGTACGCAGTATTTT
cdr3_aa: CASSGSTQYF

j_call: TRBJ1-5
v_call: TRBV27
clone_size: -
d_call: -
cdr3_nt: TGTGCCAGCAGTTCTTCATGGGCCGGGCAGCCCCAGCATTTT
cdr3_aa: CASSSSWAGQPQHF

j_call: TRBJ1-3
v_call: TRBV6-5
clone_size: -
d_call: -
cdr3_nt: TGTGCCAGCAGCGTGTCAACCACTGGAAACACCATATATTTT
cdr3_aa: CASSVSTTGNTIYF

j_call: TRBJ1-1
v_call: TRBV6-5
clone_size: -
d_call: -
cdr3_nt: TGTGCCAGCAGCGAGTATTGGGGGGAAAGGACTGAAGCTTTCTTT
cdr3_aa: CASSEYWGERTEAFF

j_call: TRBJ1-3
v_call: TRBV7-9
clone_size: -
d_call: TRBD1
cdr3_nt: TGTGCCAGCAGCTCCACGGGACAGGGGGCTCACACCATATATTTT
cdr3_aa: CASSSTGQGAHTIYF

j_call: TRBJ1-1
v_call: TRBV3-1/TRBV3-2
clone_size: -
d_call: -
cdr3_nt: TGTGCCAGCAGCCGAATGCAAGGGGGAGTGGCTGCTGAAGCTTTCTTT
cdr3_aa: CASSRMQGGVAAEAFF

j_call: TRBJ1-1
v_call: TRBV18
clone_size: -
d_call: -
cdr3_nt: TGTGCCAGCTCACCGGAATTCAACACTGAAGCTTTCTTT
cdr3_aa: CASSPEFNTEAFF

j_call: TRBJ2-1
v_call: TRBV29-1
clone_size: -
d_call: -
cdr3_nt: TGCAGCGTTGAGGGGGGTATACGTCACTACAATGAGCAGTTCTTC
cdr3_aa: CSVEGGIRHYNEQFF

j_call: TRBJ1-6
v_call: TRBV5-1
clone_size: -
d_call: -
cdr3_nt: TGCGCCAGCAGCTTTCGGGGTCCTGGTAATTCACCCCTCCACTTT
cdr3_aa: CASSFRGPGNSPLHF

j_call: TRBJ2-1
v_call: TRBV7-8
clone_size: -
d_call: -
cdr3_nt: TGTGCCAGCAGCTCGGAGCTCTCTAACAATGAGCAGTTCTTC
cdr3_aa: CASSSELSNNEQFF

j_call: TRBJ2-7
v_call: TRBV12-3/TRBV12-4
clone_size: once
d_call: -
cdr3_nt: TGTGCCAGCAGTTTAGGTGGAAACGAGCAGTACTTC
cdr3_aa: CASSLGGNEQYF

j_call: TRBJ2-2
v_call: TRBV6-5
clone_size: once
d_call: -
cdr3_nt: TGTGCCACCCGACCTTTCACCGGGGAGCTGTTTTTT
cdr3_aa: CATRPFTGELFF

j_call: TRBJ2-3
v_call: TRBV2
clone_size: -
d_call: -
cdr3_nt: TGTGCCAGCAGGGTAGCTACTAGCACAGATACGCAGTATTTT
cdr3_aa: CASRVATSTDTQYF

j_call: TRBJ2-7
v_call: TRBV6-5
clone_size: -
d_call: TRBD1
cdr3_nt: TGTGCCAGCAAACAGGGGGGCGAGCAGTACTTC
cdr3_aa: CASKQGGEQYF

j_call: TRBJ1-2
v_call: TRBV6-1
clone_size: -
d_call: TRBD1
cdr3_nt: TGTGCCAGCAGTGAAGCCTCGAGGGACAGGGGCTACGCCTATGGCTACACCTTC
cdr3_aa: CASSEASRDRGYAYGYTF

j_call: TRBJ1-6
v_call: TRBV9
clone_size: few
d_call: -
cdr3_nt: TGTGCCAGCAGCGCAGACAGCCTAAATTCACCCCTCCACTTT
cdr3_aa: CASSADSLNSPLHF

j_call: TRBJ1-2
v_call: TRBV6-5
clone_size: -
d_call: TRBD1
cdr3_nt: TGTGCCAGCAGTACAGGGGGGATTGGCTACACCTTC
cdr3_aa: CASSTGGIGYTF

j_call: TRBJ2-2
v_call: TRBV6-2/TRBV6-3
clone_size: -
d_call: -
cdr3_nt: TGTGCCAGCAGCCAGACCATCGGGGAGCTGTTTTTT
cdr3_aa: CASSQTIGELFF

j_call: TRBJ2-2
v_call: TRBV11-3
clone_size: once
d_call: -
cdr3_nt: TGTGCCAGCAGCCCCAGGGCGGGCACCGGGGAGCTGTTTTTT
cdr3_aa: CASSPRAGTGELFF

j_call: TRBJ1-1
v_call: TRBV21-1
clone_size: -
d_call: -
cdr3_nt: TGTGCCAGCAGCAAAAGAGGGATAGAAGGCACTGAAGCTTTCTTT
cdr3_aa: CASSKRGIEGTEAFF

j_call: TRBJ1-3
v_call: TRBV27
clone_size: -
d_call: -
cdr3_nt: TGTGCCAGCAGTTTGGAGGGGACGCGGGGAAACACCATATATTTT
cdr3_aa: CASSLEGTRGNTIYF

j_call: TRBJ1-6
v_call: TRBV30
clone_size: once
d_call: -
cdr3_nt: TGTGCCTGGAGTGTTGGCCCAGGGGATTCACCCCTCCACTTT
cdr3_aa: CAWSVGPGDSPLHF

j_call: TRBJ1-5
v_call: TRBV30
clone_size: -
d_call: -
cdr3_nt: TGTGCCTGGAGTGTACGGGGCAGTGCCTGGTTAGGCAATCAGCCCCAGCATTTT
cdr3_aa: CAWSVRGSAWLGNQPQHF

j_call: TRBJ2-1
v_call: TRBV15
clone_size: few
d_call: -
cdr3_nt: TGTGCCACCAGCCTCAACGATGAGCAGTTCTTC
cdr3_aa: CATSLNDEQFF

j_call: TRBJ2-7
v_call: TRBV7-9
clone_size: -
d_call: TRBD1
cdr3_nt: TGTGCCAGCAGCTTAACATTCGGGACAGCCAACTCCTACGAGCAGTACTTC
cdr3_aa: CASSLTFGTANSYEQYF

j_call: TRBJ2-5
v_call: TRBV5-1
clone_size: -
d_call: -
cdr3_nt: TGCGCCAGCAAAGTAACGGGGGCCCAAGAGACCCAGTACTTC
cdr3_aa: CASKVTGAQETQYF

j_call: TRBJ1-1
v_call: TRBV14
clone_size: -
d_call: -
cdr3_nt: TGTGCCAGCAGCCAAGACTTCGGGGACACTGAAGCTTTCTTT
cdr3_aa: CASSQDFGDTEAFF

j_call: TRBJ1-1
v_call: TRBV29-1
clone_size: once
d_call: -
cdr3_nt: TGCAGCATGCGGGTGGGCACTGAAGCTTTCTTT
cdr3_aa: CSMRVGTEAFF

j_call: TRBJ2-4
v_call: TRBV24-1
clone_size: -
d_call: -
cdr3_nt: TGTGCCACCAGGGGGTCCGGTGGCATTCAGTACTTC
cdr3_aa: CATRGSGGIQYF

j_call: TRBJ2-7
v_call: TRBV28
clone_size: -
d_call: -
cdr3_nt: TGTGCCAGCAGTTTTAATTGGGGTAGGGCTACGCTGCAGTACTTC
cdr3_aa: CASSFNWGRATLQYF

j_call: TRBJ1-3
v_call: TRBV3-1/TRBV3-2
clone_size: -
d_call: TRBD1
cdr3_nt: TGTGCCAGCAGCCCTCGGGACAGGGTATCTGGAAACACCATATATTTT
cdr3_aa: CASSPRDRVSGNTIYF

j_call: TRBJ1-1
v_call: TRBV7-9
clone_size: once
d_call: TRBD1
cdr3_nt: TGTGCCAGCAGCGGGCCGGGACAGGGGGTAACTGAAGCTTTCTTT
cdr3_aa: CASSGPGQGVTEAFF

j_call: TRBJ1-2
v_call: TRBV18
clone_size: -
d_call: -
cdr3_nt: TGTGCCAGCTCACGGGGGGGGGCAGACGGCTACACCTTC
cdr3_aa: CASSRGGADGYTF

j_call: TRBJ2-1
v_call: TRBV18
clone_size: few
d_call: -
cdr3_nt: TGTGCCAGCCCGCGGGACACCGATAATGAGCAGTTCTTC
cdr3_aa: CASPRDTDNEQFF

j_call: TRBJ1-1
v_call: TRBV5-1
clone_size: few
d_call: TRBD1
cdr3_nt: TGCGCCAGCAGCTCGGACAGGGTTTTTGTGAACACTGAAGCTTTCTTT
cdr3_aa: CASSSDRVFVNTEAFF

j_call: TRBJ1-1
v_call: TRBV12-3/TRBV12-4
clone_size: -
d_call: -
cdr3_nt: TGTGCCAGCAGTTTATGGGACAAAAGCGAAGCTTTCTTT
cdr3_aa: CASSLWDKSEAFF

j_call: TRBJ2-3
v_call: TRBV30
clone_size: -
d_call: TRBD2
cdr3_nt: TGTGCCTGGAGTCTTCGGGGGGGCTTAGGAGATACGCAGTATTTT
cdr3_aa: CAWSLRGGLGDTQYF

j_call: TRBJ1-2
v_call: TRBV5-1
clone_size: -
d_call: -
cdr3_nt: TGCGCCAGCAGCTCGGGGTTTCCGGGGGGCTACACCTTC
cdr3_aa: CASSSGFPGGYTF

j_call: TRBJ1-1
v_call: TRBV11-1
clone_size: -
d_call: TRBD1
cdr3_nt: TGTGCCAGCAGTCCGACAGGGGTCGCTGAAGCTTTCTTT
cdr3_aa: CASSPTGVAEAFF

j_call: TRBJ2-5
v_call: TRBV4-3
clone_size: -
d_call: -
cdr3_nt: TGCGCCAGCAGCCAACTGTCGGCAGGCCGGGAGACCCAGTACTTC
cdr3_aa: CASSQLSAGRETQYF

j_call: TRBJ2-7
v_call: TRBV4-1
clone_size: -
d_call: -
cdr3_nt: TGCGCCAGCAGCCAAGGTACGCTCCCCTACGAGCAGTACTTC
cdr3_aa: CASSQGTLPYEQYF

j_call: TRBJ1-1
v_call: TRBV7-2
clone_size: -
d_call: -
cdr3_nt: TGTGCCAGCAGCTTAGAACGAATCCGAGAAGCTTTCTTT
cdr3_aa: CASSLERIREAFF

j_call: TRBJ1-1
v_call: TRBV9
clone_size: -
d_call: TRBD1
cdr3_nt: TGTGCCAGCAGCGGGCCGGGACAGGGGGCTGGAACTGAAGCTTTCTTT
cdr3_aa: CASSGPGQGAGTEAFF

j_call: TRBJ2-3
v_call: TRBV5-4
clone_size: -
d_call: -
cdr3_nt: TGTGCCAGCAGCTTACGGAGTCAGGGAGATACGCAGTATTTT
cdr3_aa: CASSLRSQGDTQYF

j_call: TRBJ1-3
v_call: TRBV7-2
clone_size: -
d_call: TRBD1
cdr3_nt: TGTGCCAGCAGCCCCGGACAGGAAAGATCTGGAAACACCATATATTTT
cdr3_aa: CASSPGQERSGNTIYF